The clone carrying this TCR beta chain appeared many times. Its target is not known. TCRdb re-analysed the RT-PCR reads in MiXCR, keeping a single row per CDR3 protein. The sample holds about 610,000 distinct CDR3 sequences; about 15% are singletons and the top ten take around 10%. This entry comes from a study of response to subunit inactivated influenza vaccine. Notes on the study in general: Few additional T cells are recruited per seasonal influenza vaccination, authors suggested.

Trimming removed 5 bases from V and 7 bases from J; junction bases left unmatched: 7. Germline loops: CDR1 LGHDT, CDR2 YNNKEL (reference sequence). The CDR3 sequence is 14 residues long. Specimen: PBMCs from blood, collected approximately 12 days after vaccination. The receptor was derived from a man over 45 who received an inactivated influenza vaccine. The chain couples TRBV3-1 to TRBJ1-2, with 10 bases fitting TRBD1. CDR3 sequence: CASSLRQGAGGYTF. The CDR3 DNA follows: TGTGCCAGCAGCTTAAGACAGGGGGCAGGTGGCTACACCTTC.